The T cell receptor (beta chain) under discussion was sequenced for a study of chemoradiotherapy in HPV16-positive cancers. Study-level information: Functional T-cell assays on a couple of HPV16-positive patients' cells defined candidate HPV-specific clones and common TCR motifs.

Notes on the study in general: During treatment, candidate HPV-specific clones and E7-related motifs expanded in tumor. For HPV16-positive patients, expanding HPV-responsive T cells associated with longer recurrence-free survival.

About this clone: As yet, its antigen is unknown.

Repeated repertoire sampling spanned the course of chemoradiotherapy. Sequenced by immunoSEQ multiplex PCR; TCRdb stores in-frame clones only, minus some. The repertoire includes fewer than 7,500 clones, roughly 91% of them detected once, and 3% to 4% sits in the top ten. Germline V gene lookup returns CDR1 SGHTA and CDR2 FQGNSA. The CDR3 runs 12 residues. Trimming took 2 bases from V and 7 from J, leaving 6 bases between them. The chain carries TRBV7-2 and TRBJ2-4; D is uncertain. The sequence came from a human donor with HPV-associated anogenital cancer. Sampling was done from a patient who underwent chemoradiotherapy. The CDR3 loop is CASSLSPNIQYF. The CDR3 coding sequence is TGTGCCAGCAGCTTAAGTCCGAACATTCAGTACTTC.